This T cell receptor (beta chain) emerged from a study of T cell responses to AZD1222 COVID-19 vaccine. Overall study: Pooled samples include second doses given at about 4 or 12 weeks. Study results and caveats: Recipients of two AZD1222 doses showed rising Spike-specific TCR breadth and depth. The sample set comprised mostly white British donors with more females, and clonal diversity was possibly underestimated. The study sampled repertoires only after the peak T cell response.

Generated by immunoSEQ multiplex PCR, the TCRdb table keeps only in-frame clones and is missing some. The repertoire holds 130,000 to 150,000 clones, with about 90% as singletons. Concerning this clone: Its antigen is currently unknown.

Material: peripheral blood, obtained on day 0 of AZD1222 vaccination. The clonotype comes from an adult in good health.

Here the CDR3 DNA reads TGTGCCACCAGCAGACTTGGACAGGGCGGCACTGAAGCTTTCTTT. Its protein product is CATSRLGQGGTEAFF. This chain connects TRBV15 to TRBJ1-1, with 8 bases matching TRBD1. The CDR3 is made up of 15 amino acids. Per the germline V gene, CDR1 is LNHNV and CDR2 is YYDKDF (reference sequence). V lost 2 bases to trimming and J lost 4 bases; unmatched junction nucleotides: 6.